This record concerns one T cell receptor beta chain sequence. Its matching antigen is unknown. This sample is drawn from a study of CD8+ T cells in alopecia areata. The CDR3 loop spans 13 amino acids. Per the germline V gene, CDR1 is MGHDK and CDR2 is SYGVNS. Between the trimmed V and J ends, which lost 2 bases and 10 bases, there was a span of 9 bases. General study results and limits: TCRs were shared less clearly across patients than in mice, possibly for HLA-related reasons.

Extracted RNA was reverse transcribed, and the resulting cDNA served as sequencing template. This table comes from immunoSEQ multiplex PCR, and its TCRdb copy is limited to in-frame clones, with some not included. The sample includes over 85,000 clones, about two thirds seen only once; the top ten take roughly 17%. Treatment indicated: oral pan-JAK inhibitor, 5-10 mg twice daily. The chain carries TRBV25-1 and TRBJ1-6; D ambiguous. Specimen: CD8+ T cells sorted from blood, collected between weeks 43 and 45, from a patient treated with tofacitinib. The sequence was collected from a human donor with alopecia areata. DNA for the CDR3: TGTGCCAGCAGTGAAGATCTCAAATCACCCCTCCACTTT. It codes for CASSEDLKSPLHF.